A selection of T cell receptor beta chains follows, all from one sample in a study of T-cell memory formation after mild COVID-19. Each CDR3 protein is one row after TCRdb ran MiXCR on the 5' RACE reads. This sample has roughly 350,000 distinct CDR3 sequences, with around 20% found just once. The sample was PBMCs or a T cell subset sorted from them (not recorded which). The receptors were sampled from an adult woman who had mild COVID-19 (a few samples of this study predate the infection). Cell type and time point are not known. CDR3s include the opening cysteine and the closing phenylalanine or tryptophan. A D gene is named only where the DNA matches it firmly. Size is omitted from some rows. Given values are once, few, many or a class for expanded clones.

TRBV6-5,TRBJ1-1,TRBD1,.,TGTGCCAGCAGCCCTCGGACAGGGTACCTGAACACTGAAGCTTTCTTT,CASSPRTGYLNTEAFF
TRBV20-1,TRBJ2-1,TRBD1,few,TGCAGTGCTCCTGGACAGGCCAAATCCTACAATGAGCAGTTCTTC,CSAPGQAKSYNEQFF
TRBV5-1,TRBJ2-3,.,.,TGCGCCAGCAGCTTTACGGGAGAACCTAGCACAGATACGCAGTATTTT,CASSFTGEPSTDTQYF
TRBV21-1,TRBJ2-7,.,few,TGTGCCAGTCGACCAGGGACCGCGTCCTACGAGCAGTACTTC,CASRPGTASYEQYF
TRBV6-2/TRBV6-3,TRBJ2-7,.,.,TGTGCCAGCAGTTACTCTCACTCCTACGAGCAGTACTTC,CASSYSHSYEQYF
TRBV9,TRBJ2-1,TRBD2,.,TGTGCCAGCAGCGATTTAGCGGGAGGGCCGGACAATGAGCAGTTCTTC,CASSDLAGGPDNEQFF
TRBV12-3/TRBV12-4,TRBJ2-7,TRBD2,.,TGTGCCAGCAGTCCGGGGGGGGCCCTATCCCTGCACGAGCAGTACTTC,CASSPGGALSLHEQYF
TRBV7-8,TRBJ1-2,.,.,TGTGCCAGCAGCTTAGCGATGGGGGCCCCTTTCTATGGCTACACCTTC,CASSLAMGAPFYGYTF
TRBV29-1,TRBJ2-5,TRBD2,few,TGCAGCGTTTGGACTAGCGGGGGGCAAGAGACCCAGTACTTC,CSVWTSGGQETQYF
TRBV29-1,TRBJ2-2,TRBD2,once,TGCAGCGTTGAGGGACTAGCGGGGACGAACACCGGGGAGCTGTTTTTT,CSVEGLAGTNTGELFF
TRBV24-1,TRBJ2-1,TRBD2,.,TGTGCCACCAGTGATTCTCCTGGGACTAGCGGGAGGGTCAATGAGCAGTTCTTC,CATSDSPGTSGRVNEQFF
TRBV7-9,TRBJ2-5,.,few,TGTGCCAGCAGCTTAGCGCAGCGGTCAAGAGAATCCCAGTACTTC,CASSLAQRSRESQYF
TRBV6-2/TRBV6-3,TRBJ1-1,.,few,TGTGCCAGCAGCCTCACCCTTGGGGGAACTGAAGCTTTCTTT,CASSLTLGGTEAFF
TRBV5-1,TRBJ2-1,.,.,TGCGCCAGCAGCTTGATTCAGGGTGCCTCCTACAATGAGCAGTTCTTC,CASSLIQGASYNEQFF
TRBV6-6,TRBJ1-1,.,few,TGTGCCAGCAGTTACCCCCAGGGTAACACTGAAGCTTTCTTT,CASSYPQGNTEAFF
TRBV5-1,TRBJ1-5,.,many,TGCGCCAGCAGCTTGGAGCCAAGAAGGTATAGCAATCAGCCCCAGCATTTT,CASSLEPRRYSNQPQHF
TRBV3-1,TRBJ2-1,.,few,TGTGCCAGCAGCTTTAGTGAGTATGAGCAGTTCTTC,CASSFSEYEQFF
TRBV5-1,TRBJ2-1,.,.,TGCGCCAGCAGCTGGGCGGGACCGCGGTACAATGAGCAGTTCTTC,CASSWAGPRYNEQFF
TRBV7-9,TRBJ1-6,TRBD1,few,TGTGCCAGCAGCCCGGAGACAGGGATGAATTCACCCCTCCACTTT,CASSPETGMNSPLHF
TRBV9,TRBJ1-2,TRBD1,.,TGTGCCAGCAGCCCCCGGACAGGGTACCATGATGGCTACACCTTC,CASSPRTGYHDGYTF
TRBV9,TRBJ2-2,.,.,TGTGCCAGCAGCGTGGCGGACACCGGGGAGCTGTTTTTT,CASSVADTGELFF
TRBV9,TRBJ2-5,.,.,TGTGCCAGCAGCGTATCGAGAACTCCTGTGGGAGAGACCCAGTACTTC,CASSVSRTPVGETQYF
TRBV9,TRBJ2-3,.,few,TGTGCCAGCAGCCCCCAAGACCGATACACAGATACGCAGTATTTT,CASSPQDRYTDTQYF
TRBV6-5,TRBJ2-7,TRBD2,.,TGTGCCAGCAGTTCTAGTGGGGGGACTAGCGGGAGGGCCTCGTACGAGCAGTACTTC,CASSSSGGTSGRASYEQYF
TRBV24-1,TRBJ2-5,.,many,TGTGCCACCAGTGATTGGGTTACCGGGACCGTGAAGACCCAGTACTTC,CATSDWVTGTVKTQYF
TRBV20-1,TRBJ2-7,.,.,TGCAGTGCTAGTACCCTGGGGGGCTCCTACGAGCAGTACTTC,CSASTLGGSYEQYF
TRBV12-3/TRBV12-4,TRBJ1-2,.,.,TGTGCCAGCAGTTTTTCCAGGTCAACTTATGGCTACACCTTC,CASSFSRSTYGYTF
TRBV5-6,TRBJ1-1,TRBD1,.,TGTGCCAGCAGCCCAGACCCGGACAGGGGCACTGAAGCTTTCTTT,CASSPDPDRGTEAFF
TRBV12-5,TRBJ2-1,.,many,TGTGCTAGTGGCCCGGGACAAGGGATGTACAATGAGCAGTTCTTC,CASGPGQGMYNEQFF
TRBV27,TRBJ2-7,TRBD1,.,TGTGCCAGCAGTTGGACAGGGGCTTCCTACGAGCAGTACTTC,CASSWTGASYEQYF
TRBV7-9,TRBJ2-1,.,few,TGTGCCAGCACCCTGGACAGTTTTTACAATGAGCAGTTCTTC,CASTLDSFYNEQFF
TRBV6-5,TRBJ2-3,.,.,TGTGCCAGCAGTTACGCCGGTAGGACAGATACGCAGTATTTT,CASSYAGRTDTQYF
TRBV6-2/TRBV6-3,TRBJ2-4,TRBD2,.,TGTGCCAGCCATAGCGGGGGTCGAGCCAAAAACATTCAGTACTTC,CASHSGGRAKNIQYF
TRBV24-1,TRBJ2-1,.,.,TGTGCCACCAGTCGACTAGGCACCGAGCAGTTCTTC,CATSRLGTEQFF
TRBV7-9,TRBJ2-1,TRBD2,few,TGTGCCAGCAGCTCCCCCCAGACTAGCGTGCTTGGACATGAGCAGTTCTTC,CASSSPQTSVLGHEQFF
TRBV6-5,TRBJ2-7,TRBD2,.,TGTGCCAGCAGGTCCGGGACTAGCGGGCTACACGAGCAGTACTTC,CASRSGTSGLHEQYF
TRBV24-1,TRBJ2-2,.,.,TGTGCCACCAGTGATTTGTTCCAGGCCACCGGGGAGCTGTTTTTT,CATSDLFQATGELFF
TRBV7-9,TRBJ2-1,TRBD2,few,TGTGCCAGCAGCTTCACTAGCGGTTACAATGAGCAGTTCTTC,CASSFTSGYNEQFF
TRBV9,TRBJ2-7,.,.,TGTGCCAGCAGCGTAGAGGTAGGCACCCCCTACGAGCAGTACTTC,CASSVEVGTPYEQYF
TRBV15,TRBJ2-2,.,few,TGTGCCACCAGCAGAGATAGAGGGGAGCTGTTTTTT,CATSRDRGELFF
TRBV25-1,TRBJ2-7,.,.,TGTGCCAGCAGTCCTTCCAGTTGGGAACCGGCCAGCTACGAGCAGTACTTC,CASSPSSWEPASYEQYF
TRBV11-2,TRBJ2-5,TRBD2,few,TGTGCCAGCAGCTGGACTAGCGGGGTCCAAGAGACCCAGTACTTC,CASSWTSGVQETQYF
TRBV10-3,TRBJ2-7,TRBD1,few,TGTGCCATCAGTGGGACAGGGAGCTACGAGCAGTACTTC,CAISGTGSYEQYF
TRBV19,TRBJ1-4,.,.,TGTGCCAGTAGTCCCACGACAAGTCACTATAATGAAAAACTGTTTTTT,CASSPTTSHYNEKLFF
TRBV10-3,TRBJ2-3,.,many,TGTGCCATCAGTGAGCGGGGGCCAAGCACAGATACGCAGTATTTT,CAISERGPSTDTQYF
TRBV12-3/TRBV12-4,TRBJ1-2,.,few,TGTGCCAGCAGTTTCGACAGCAACTATGGCTACACCTTC,CASSFDSNYGYTF
TRBV7-9,TRBJ2-1,.,once,TGTGCCAGCAGCTTAGCGGTGAGGGAGGGGGTCAATGAGCAGTTCTTC,CASSLAVREGVNEQFF
TRBV4-1,TRBJ1-4,.,.,TGCGCCAGCAGCCTTTCAGGGACTAATGAAAAACTGTTTTTT,CASSLSGTNEKLFF
TRBV5-1,TRBJ2-1,.,few,TGCGCCAGCAGCTTGGCCCCGAGCGGGACAGTCTACAATGAGCAGTTCTTC,CASSLAPSGTVYNEQFF
TRBV5-4,TRBJ2-7,TRBD2,once,TGTGCCAGCAGCGTCGGGACTAGCGGGAGTGGAATTCGGTACTTC,CASSVGTSGSGIRYF
TRBV6-6,TRBJ2-2,TRBD2,.,TGTGCCAGCAGGCGGGAGACGAACACCGGGGAGCTGTTTTTT,CASRRETNTGELFF
TRBV20-1,TRBJ2-7,.,many,TGCAGTGCTAGAGATCCGGCGGGAAGCTCCTACGAGCAGTACTTC,CSARDPAGSSYEQYF
TRBV10-3,TRBJ2-1,.,few,TGTGCCATCAGCTGGGGCTCCTACAATGAGCAGTTCTTC,CAISWGSYNEQFF
TRBV5-1,TRBJ2-7,TRBD1,.,TGCGCCAGCAGCGGCGGGACAGGGATATACGAGCAGTACTTC,CASSGGTGIYEQYF
TRBV4-1,TRBJ2-1,.,few,TGCGCCAGCAGCCAATTCGTGAATGAGCAGTTCTTC,CASSQFVNEQFF
TRBV5-1,TRBJ2-3,.,.,TGCGCCAGCAGCCCCTGGAACTCCCAGTCTGGCACAGATACGCAGTATTTT,CASSPWNSQSGTDTQYF
TRBV6-2/TRBV6-3,TRBJ1-1,TRBD1,few,TGTGCCAGCAGTTCCCCGGGACAGGGGGCTTACGAAGCTTTCTTT,CASSSPGQGAYEAFF
TRBV20-1,TRBJ1-2,.,few,TGCAGTGCTAGAGTCCGTCCAGAGCGCTACACCTTC,CSARVRPERYTF